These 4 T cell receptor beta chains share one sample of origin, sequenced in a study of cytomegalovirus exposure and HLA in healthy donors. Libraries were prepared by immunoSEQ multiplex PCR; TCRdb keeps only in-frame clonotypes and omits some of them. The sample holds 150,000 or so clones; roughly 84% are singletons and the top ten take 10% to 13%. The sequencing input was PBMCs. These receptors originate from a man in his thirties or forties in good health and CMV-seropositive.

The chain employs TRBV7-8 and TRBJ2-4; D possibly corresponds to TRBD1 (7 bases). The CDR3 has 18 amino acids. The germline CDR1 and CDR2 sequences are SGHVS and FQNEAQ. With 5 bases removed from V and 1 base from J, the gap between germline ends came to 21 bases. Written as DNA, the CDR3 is TGTGCCAGCAGCCCTTTAGGAGGGGGCCTTGAGGCCAAAAACATTCAGTACTTC. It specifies CASSPLGGGLEAKNIQYF. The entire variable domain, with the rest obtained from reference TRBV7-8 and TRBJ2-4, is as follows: GAGVSQSPRYKVAKRGQDVALRCDPISGHVSLFWYQQALGQGPEFLTYFQNEAQLDKSGLPSDRFFAERPEGSVSTLKIQRTQQEDSAVYLCASSPLGGGLEAKNIQYFGAGTRLSVL.

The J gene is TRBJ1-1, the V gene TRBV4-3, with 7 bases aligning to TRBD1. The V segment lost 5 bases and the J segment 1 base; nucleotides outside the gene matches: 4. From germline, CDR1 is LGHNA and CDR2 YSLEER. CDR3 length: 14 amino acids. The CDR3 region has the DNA TGCGCCAGCAGCGCCAGGGGGGCGAACACTGAAGCTTTCTTT. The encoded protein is CASSARGANTEAFF.

CDR3 nucleotide sequence: TGCGCCAGCAGCCAAGGAGCAGATACGCAGTATTTT. Residues: CASSQGADTQYF. The J gene is TRBJ2-3, the V gene TRBV4-1; the D is unclear. CDR3 length equals 12 residues. Germline-derived CDR1 and CDR2 are MGHRA and YSYEKL. The V end lost 1 base, the J end lost 4 bases, and 3 bases lay between the germline ends.

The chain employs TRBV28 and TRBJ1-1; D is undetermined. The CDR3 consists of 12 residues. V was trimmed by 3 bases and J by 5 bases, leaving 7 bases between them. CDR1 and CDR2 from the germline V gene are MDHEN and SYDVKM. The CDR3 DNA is TGTGCCAGCAGTTTGAAGAGGACTGAAGCTTTCTTT. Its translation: CASSLKRTEAFF.